This T cell receptor (beta chain) comes out of a study of T cells in Graves' hyperthyroidism and ophthalmopathy. Overall study context: Peripheral blood was collected at initial diagnosis, before any treatment.

With V trimmed by 1 base and J by 6 bases, 6 bases remained unmatched. The CDR3 totals 16 residues. Germline CDR1 SGHTA, CDR2 FQGNSA. Amplification of TCR beta CDR3 regions was performed using RNA transcripts as template. In the first-round RT-PCR of the TCR CDR3, the HTBI primer set was used. Via MiXCR, TCRdb re-called the multiplex PCR reads, giving one row per CDR3 protein. Of hundreds of thousands of distinct CDR3 sequences listed, 11% to 15% are singletons. The chain uses TRBV7-2 and TRBJ2-1; 10 bases are shared with TRBD1. The sequenced material came from blood. The TCR sequence derives from a woman aged 18 to 35 with Graves' hyperthyroidism. The CDR3, as DNA: TGTGCCAGCAGCTTAGAAGTGGGACAGGGGTCCAATGAGCAGTTCTTC. Protein product: CASSLEVGQGSNEQFF.